Listed below are T cell receptor beta chains from one sample, sequenced in a study of blood T cells in healthy people across ages. TCRdb independently ran MiXCR on the 5' RACE reads; one entry per CDR3 protein. Of 730,000 or so distinct CDR3 sequences in the sample, 43% were seen once. Sequences were obtained from blood. All receptors derive from a woman in her sixties in good health. Each CDR3 is given with its conserved first and last residue. Fields, in order: J gene, clone size, V gene, D gene, CDR3 DNA, CDR3 protein. A D gene is named only where the DNA matches it firmly. Clone size is given for some rows only: seen once, a few or many times, or a class if the clone is expanded.

TRBJ1-1,-,TRBV27,-,TGTGCCAGCAGGCCACGGGGTGACTCGTACAACACAAAGAACACTGAAGCTTTCTTT,CASRPRGDSYNTKNTEAFF
TRBJ2-7,few,TRBV2,-,TGTGCCAGCAGGGAACGAACCTACGAGCAGTACTTC,CASRERTYEQYF
TRBJ2-7,-,TRBV29-1,-,TGCAGCGTTGGTAAAGGGAGCGAGCAGTACTTC,CSVGKGSEQYF
TRBJ2-5,few,TRBV5-1,-,TGCGCCAGCACCGAACAGGGTGAGCAGTACTTC,CASTEQGEQYF
TRBJ2-7,-,TRBV12-3/TRBV12-4,-,TGTGCCAGCAGTTTAGCGTCAGACCCACAGGGAATCCACGAGCAGTACTTC,CASSLASDPQGIHEQYF
TRBJ2-1,-,TRBV2,TRBD1,TGTGCCAGCACGAGGGGACAGGGAGGCAATGAGCAGTTCTTC,CASTRGQGGNEQFF
TRBJ2-7,few,TRBV6-6,-,TGTGCCAGCAGTGCGATAGACGAGCAGTACTTC,CASSAIDEQYF
TRBJ2-5,few,TRBV12-3/TRBV12-4,TRBD1,TGTGCCAGCAGTTTAGCTACGGGACAGGGGGCAGGAGAGACCCAGTACTTC,CASSLATGQGAGETQYF
TRBJ1-6,-,TRBV20-1,-,TGCAGTGCTAGAGATAGTCAGGCCTCCTATAATTCACCCCTCCACTTT,CSARDSQASYNSPLHF
TRBJ2-1,few,TRBV20-1,-,TGCAGTGCTAACTCCTTACTAGTGGGAAATGAGCAGTTCTTC,CSANSLLVGNEQFF
TRBJ2-5,few,TRBV7-3,-,TGTGCCAGCAGCTTAACAGGGGGAGGGTACGGAGAGACCCAGTACTTC,CASSLTGGGYGETQYF
TRBJ2-3,-,TRBV9,TRBD2,TGTGCCAGCAGCCCCGAGCTAGCGGGGGACACAGATACGCAGTATTTT,CASSPELAGDTDTQYF
TRBJ1-5,few,TRBV20-1,TRBD1,TGCAGTGCTAGAGGTTTGGGAACCGGGACAGTTAGCAATCAGCCCCAGCATTTT,CSARGLGTGTVSNQPQHF
TRBJ2-1,-,TRBV7-8,TRBD2,TGTGCCAGCAACTCCCTCCCAAGCGGGGGGGCGGGAAACGAGCAGTTCTTC,CASNSLPSGGAGNEQFF
TRBJ2-7,few,TRBV12-3/TRBV12-4,TRBD1,TGTGCCAGCAGTCAACCTCAGGGGGTCGAGCAGTACTTC,CASSQPQGVEQYF
TRBJ2-7,many,TRBV29-1,TRBD2,TGCAGCGTTGACCGTTCGGGACTAGCGGCCTACGAGCAGTACTTC,CSVDRSGLAAYEQYF
TRBJ2-5,few,TRBV7-7,-,TGTGCTAGCAGCTTAGGGCTCCACTACCAAGAGACCCAGTACTTC,CASSLGLHYQETQYF
TRBJ2-2,-,TRBV5-1,-,TGCGCCAGCAGCACCCCAGGGCAGGTAGCCACCGGGGAGCTGTTTTTT,CASSTPGQVATGELFF
TRBJ2-4,few,TRBV3-1,TRBD2,TGTGCCAGCAGCCAAGATCCGGGTACTAGCGGGGCTTTAGCCAAAAACATTCAGTACTTC,CASSQDPGTSGALAKNIQYF
TRBJ2-7,-,TRBV6-1,TRBD1,TGTGCCAGCACCCGGGACAGGGAATTCTACGAGCAGTACTTC,CASTRDREFYEQYF
TRBJ2-4,-,TRBV10-3,TRBD2,TGTGCCATCAGGACGACTAGCGGGGGCAAGTGGAACATTCAGTACTTC,CAIRTTSGGKWNIQYF
TRBJ2-1,-,TRBV20-1,-,TGCAGTGCTTATTGGGGAACAGGCGGTTTTTACAATGAGCAGTTCTTC,CSAYWGTGGFYNEQFF
TRBJ2-7,few,TRBV6-6,-,TGTGCCAGCAGTAACGCCGGGGCCATCTACGAGCAGTACTTC,CASSNAGAIYEQYF
TRBJ2-7,-,TRBV27,-,TGTGCCAGCAGCATAGATGGACTCTCCTCCTTCGCCTACGAGCAGTACTTC,CASSIDGLSSFAYEQYF
TRBJ1-6,few,TRBV20-1,-,TGCAGTGCTGTCCACAGGGAGGGGGATTCACCCCTCCACTTT,CSAVHREGDSPLHF
TRBJ2-1,-,TRBV29-1,-,TGCAGCGTTGAGGGAAGCGGGTACTCCTACAATGAGCAGTTCTTC,CSVEGSGYSYNEQFF
TRBJ2-5,-,TRBV7-3,-,TGTGCCAGCAGCTTATTTTCGGGCTCCCTTAGAGGAACCCAGTACTTC,CASSLFSGSLRGTQYF
TRBJ2-2,-,TRBV6-5,TRBD2,TGTGCCAGCAATACAGCGGGGGGGCTTTTAGTAGGGGAGCTGTTTTTT,CASNTAGGLLVGELFF
TRBJ2-1,few,TRBV13,TRBD2,TGTGCCAGCAGCTCGGGGACTAGCGGGAGGGCCGAGCAGTTCTTC,CASSSGTSGRAEQFF
TRBJ2-1,few,TRBV30,-,TGTGCCTGGAGTGTACAGAGCGACAATGAGCAGTTCTTC,CAWSVQSDNEQFF
TRBJ2-7,few,TRBV3-1,-,TGTGCCAGCAGCATCCGTGGGAAGGGGAAAGCTTGGTACGAGCAGTACTTC,CASSIRGKGKAWYEQYF
TRBJ2-3,-,TRBV2,-,TGTGCCAGCAGTGAGACTAGTTTTCGGGATACGCAGTATTTT,CASSETSFRDTQYF
TRBJ2-7,few,TRBV4-1,-,TGCGCCAGCAGCCAAGGGCAGGAGGGCTACGAGCAGTACTTC,CASSQGQEGYEQYF
TRBJ2-1,few,TRBV4-3,TRBD2,TGCGCCAGCAGCCAAGATGGGGGTTTTGCGGGAGTTGACAATGAGCAGTTCTTC,CASSQDGGFAGVDNEQFF
TRBJ1-4,-,TRBV12-3/TRBV12-4,-,TGTGCCAGCACCACGGGGGGTGAAAAACTGTTTTTT,CASTTGGEKLFF
TRBJ2-1,-,TRBV3-1,-,TGTGCCAGCAGCCAAGTCTCCGCCTCCTACAATGAGCAGTTCTTC,CASSQVSASYNEQFF
TRBJ1-2,once,TRBV18,-,TGTGCCAGCTCACCCCGGACTGAGATGGGCGGCTACACCTTC,CASSPRTEMGGYTF
TRBJ2-1,-,TRBV3-1,-,TGTGCCAGCAGCAACCCACAGGGAAATGAGCAGTTCTTC,CASSNPQGNEQFF
TRBJ2-4,few,TRBV5-4,TRBD2,TGTGCCAGCAGCTTCATCCCCGAACGGGCGGGGGGGCGGTTCGCCAAAAACATTCAGTACTTC,CASSFIPERAGGRFAKNIQYF
TRBJ2-4,many,TRBV3-1,-,TGTGCCAGCAGCCAAGGTAGCTCGGGACCCATGCGGGACATTCAGTACTTC,CASSQGSSGPMRDIQYF
TRBJ2-1,few,TRBV20-1,TRBD2,TGCAGTGCTAGTATTAGCGGGGAAGTGGGTGAGCAGTTCTTC,CSASISGEVGEQFF
TRBJ1-4,few,TRBV18,-,TGTGCCAGCTCACCGGACAGTTATGAAAAACTGTTTTTT,CASSPDSYEKLFF
TRBJ1-5,-,TRBV6-6,-,TGTGCCAGCAAGGGAGGGTCCGATCAGCCCCAGCATTTT,CASKGGSDQPQHF
TRBJ1-2,few,TRBV6-2/TRBV6-3,TRBD1,TGTGCCAGCAGGAAGAGAAAGGACAGGGACTATGGCTACACCTTC,CASRKRKDRDYGYTF
TRBJ2-7,few,TRBV20-1,TRBD1,TGCAGTGCTTACAGACAGGGGCGGTACGAGCAGTACTTC,CSAYRQGRYEQYF